This T cell receptor (beta chain) was found in a study of lymphopenia after photon versus proton radiotherapy. This CDR3 is built from 15 residues. Trimming shortened V by 0 bases and J by 5 bases, and 11 bases separated the two germline ends. The germline gives CDR1 SGHNT, CDR2 YENEEA. About this clone: Its cognate antigen is unknown.

Profiling relied on immunoSEQ multiplex PCR, and the TCRdb table lists in-frame clones only, not all of them. The data show 55,000 to 70,000 clones, about 87% seen once. Study-level results: After lymphocyte nadir, photon-treated repertoires showed oligoclonal expansion, especially CD8+ Temra. Authors raise, but do not show, better survival with proton therapy.

The receptor was derived from a man older than 75 with esophageal cancer. The source material was peripheral blood, sampled from a patient treated with proton-based radiotherapy. The genes are TRBV11-3 and TRBJ2-1, with no clear D. CDR3 nucleotide sequence: TGTGCCAGCAGCTTAGAGTCCGGGCCCCACAATGAGCAGTTCTTC. Protein product: CASSLESGPHNEQFF.